This T cell receptor beta chain emerged from a study of glioma-infiltrating T cells (dated by TCRdb to about 2016). About the investigation overall: Low-grade gliomas were WHO grade II oligodendrogliomas or astrocytomas, and glioblastomas were WHO grade IV tumors sampled at initial rather than recurrent diagnosis. Dexamethasone was administered to glioma patients for six or fewer days before surgery. The sequencing target for blood libraries was roughly 4- to 10-fold coverage of about a million peripheral T cells. The study sequenced TCR alpha- and beta-chain repertoires from glioma tissue, from non-neoplastic brain tissue and from matched peripheral blood mononuclear cells. Each tissue-infiltrating repertoire was compared with the same patient's peripheral blood repertoire to measure divergence between tissue and blood T-cell populations. Three low-grade glioma patients, several primary glioblastoma patients and three non-glioma patients contributing non-neoplastic brain tissue were included in the paired cohort. Results and caveats for the whole study, not just this receptor: Group comparisons rested on small numbers: three non-neoplastic, three low-grade glioma and 7 or 8 glioblastoma patients. Patients with low tissue-blood divergence were marked by a signature set of shared blood CDR3 motifs, and this signature set was depleted in highly divergent patients. VJ-independent divergence between tissue and blood was lower than expected in non-neoplastic patients but higher than expected in all gliomas, particularly low-grade gliomas. Very few CDR3 sequences were found to be shared between tissue and blood, and this scarcity was attributed to high CDR3 diversity and limited sampling.

Immediately after resection, surgical brain or tumor specimens were cryofrozen in liquid nitrogen, with peripheral blood cells collected concurrently. About this clonotype itself: What antigen it recognizes has not been identified. Base qualities are not at hand, and no much larger clone is one base apart.

The iRepertoire nested amplicon-rescue multiplex PCR (arm-PCR) platform was used to amplify TCR alpha and beta CDR3 regions from RNA. For one-step reverse transcription and amplification, roughly 100-450 ng of tissue mRNA or PBMC total RNA was used as input. Following bead purification, Illumina adapters were added by a secondary multiplex PCR, and the libraries were gel-purified between 200 and 400 bp. Libraries carried internal 6-nucleotide barcodes used for demultiplexing. Libraries were sequenced on an Illumina MiSeq with 2x220 or 2x250 nucleotide paired-end reads. In the original analysis: Paired reads were merged with FLASH 1.2.11 and aligned to the GRCh37 human genome with BWA-MEM before extracting TRA and TRB reads. An IMGT-derived reference of cassette sequences and CDR3 motifs, with pseudogenes included, was used for V and J assignment. Three-frame translation of reads was performed, and productive CDR3s were defined as those with a C...FGXG motif and no stop codons. Unique combinations of V-J cassette pair and CDR3 amino acid sequence were defined as clonotypes. Reads were filtered by Hamming distance, thresholded by each sample's sequence error rate in mapped regions. Through fastp at Q25 and MiXCR, TCRdb rebuilt clones from the public reads, retaining in-frame beta chains. Each CDR3 protein gets just one entry, which takes the most common genes and DNA from the rows behind it. TCRdb's processing, not the authors', yielded these V and J calls. This sample lists 300,000 to 450,000 distinct CDR3 sequences; roughly two fifths were detected once. The ten top clones hold around 12% of the sample.

CDR3 length: 16 amino acids, cysteine to phenylalanine. Only the CDR3 part of the read is kept: 48 bases, read in frame from the first base. Reading the germline V gene gives CDR1 SGHVS and CDR2 FQNEAQ. Ends trimmed: V by 2 bases, J by 4 bases; bases unmatched to a gene: 8. The receptor was derived from a human donor with low-grade glioma or glioblastoma, undergoing nonglioma brain surgery, or in good health (not recorded which). The specimen sequenced was glioma tissue, nonneoplastic brain tissue, or PBMCs (not recorded which). The chain was built from TRBV7-8 and TRBJ1-5, with 7 junctional bases fitting TRBD1. The nucleotides read TGTGCCAGCAGCTTATTTCCCAGGGGGAGAAATCAGCCCCAGCATTTT. Its translation reads: CASSLFPRGRNQPQHF.